These 17 T cell receptor beta chains were all obtained from the same sample, sequenced in a study of early T cells in non-severe SARS-CoV-2 infection. TCRdb processed the 5' RACE reads anew with MiXCR; each CDR3 protein has one entry. The data show 23,000 or so distinct CDR3 sequences, with about 5.6% seen just once and approximately 11% held by the top ten. Sequencing was done on a sample of whole blood. Every receptor here comes from an adult who was a healthcare worker with PCR-confirmed SARS-CoV-2 infection or an uninfected control (not recorded which).

This clonotype was counted at least ten times. The J gene is TRBJ2-3, the V gene TRBV10-3; D might be TRBD1 or TRBD2, each matching 5 bases. The V gene's germline CDR1 is ENHRY and CDR2 SYGVKD. This CDR3 comprises 13 residues. V was cut by 4 bases and J by 3 bases, with 8 bases left in between. CDR3 bases: TGTGCCATCAGTGCGGGGCTTACAGATACGCAGTATTTT. Its translation is CAISAGLTDTQYF.

This clonotype occurred many times. The CDR3 DNA is TGCGCCAGCAGCCAAGCTCTGCAGAACACTGAAGCTTTCTTT. It codes for CASSQALQNTEAFF. The genes are TRBV4-1 and TRBJ1-1; D is uncertain. Per the germline V gene, CDR1 is MGHRA and CDR2 is YSYEKL. The germline V and J ends were trimmed by 1 base and 1 base, with 7 bases remaining between them. The CDR3 has 14 residues.

In its sample, this clonotype was seen many times. The chain combines TRBV20-1 with TRBJ2-1, with 11 bases matching TRBD2. The CDR3 consists of 15 residues. Per germline, CDR1 DFQATT and CDR2 SNEGSKA (reference sequence). V shed 2 bases, J shed 3 bases, and the junction held 3 bases outside the gene matches. CDR3: CSARTTSGGYNEQFF. The DNA for the CDR3 is TGCAGTGCTAGAACCACTAGCGGGGGCTACAATGAGCAGTTCTTC.

V usage is TRBV20-1 and J usage is TRBJ2-7; D perhaps matches TRBD1 (6 bases). The CDR3 is made up of 12 amino acids. Trimming left V 6 bases short and J 7 bases short, with 16 bases between. Germline V gives CDR1 DFQATT, CDR2 SNEGSKA (reference sequence). CDR3 residues: CSATTGPGEQYF. CDR3 nucleotide sequence: TGCAGTGCAACTACAGGGCCGGGGGAGCAGTACTTC.

Many counts were recorded for this clonotype. V usage is TRBV29-1 and J usage is TRBJ2-1; the D is unclear. The CDR3 is 14 residues long. CDR1 is SQVTM, CDR2 ANQGSEA, per germline. V lost 1 base to trimming and J lost 0 bases, with 7 bases between them. The CDR3 bases are TGCAGCGTTGAAGGTTTAATCTCCTACAATGAGCAGTTCTTC. It yields the protein CSVEGLISYNEQFF.

V gene TRBV29-1 combines with J gene TRBJ2-5, with TRBD1 as a possible D gene (5 bases). CDR3 length equals 13 residues. V was trimmed by 4 bases and J by 2 bases, leaving 11 bases between them. CDR1 SQVTM and CDR2 ANQGSEA come from the germline V gene. The CDR3 sequence is CSVAPGWQETQYF. The CDR3 region has the DNA TGCAGCGTTGCGCCAGGGTGGCAAGAGACCCAGTACTTC.

This clonotype was observed at least ten times. V and J are TRBV29-1 and TRBJ2-2; D may be TRBD2 (6 bases). The CDR3 sequence is 15 residues long. CDR1 and CDR2 from the germline V gene are SQVTM and ANQGSEA. V was cut by 4 bases and J by 1 base, with 13 bases left in between. The CDR3 reads CSVVYGSLNTGELFF. CDR3 nucleotides: TGCAGCGTTGTCTACGGGAGTTTGAACACCGGGGAGCTGTTTTTT.

This clonotype was detected many times. The chain combines TRBV7-2 with TRBJ2-5, with D perhaps TRBD1 or TRBD2 (7 bases each). Trimming removed 1 base at V and 5 bases at J, with 11 bases between. Germline CDR1 SGHTA, CDR2 FQGNSA. The CDR3 loop spans 14 amino acids. The chain's CDR3 is CASSLDRGGETQYF. The CDR3, as DNA: TGTGCCAGCAGCTTAGACAGGGGAGGGGAGACCCAGTACTTC.

This clonotype was counted between two and nine times. The gene calls are TRBV25-1 and TRBJ2-7; TRBD2 aligns across 8 bases. The CDR3 length is 15 residues. Germline V gene sequence: CDR1 MGHDK, CDR2 SYGVNS. V dropped 2 bases and J dropped 5; count of bases not matched to a gene: 8. The CDR3 spells CASSEPGGFTDEQYF. In DNA, the CDR3 is TGTGCCAGCAGTGAACCGGGGGGGTTTACGGACGAGCAGTACTTC.

This clonotype appeared many times. The chain recombines TRBV15 with TRBJ2-3; 7 bases align to TRBD1. The CDR3 is 17 amino acids. J was trimmed by 0 bases and V by 3 bases; bases with no gene match: 9. Germline lookup yields CDR1 LNHNV and CDR2 YYDKDF (reference sequence). CDR3 sequence: CATSREGGERSTDTQYF. The CDR3 DNA reads as TGTGCCACCAGCAGGGAAGGGGGCGAGAGAAGCACAGATACGCAGTATTTT.

This clonotype has ten or more counts. The chain uses TRBV5-4 and TRBJ2-1; 7 nucleotides agree with TRBD2. The V and J ends lost 1 base and 8 bases, in that order; junction bases with no gene match: 12. The germline V gene has CDR1 SGHNT and CDR2 YYREEE (reference sequence). This CDR3 is 16 amino acids long. The CDR3 sequence: CASSLPLRERGDEQFF. In DNA, the CDR3 is TGTGCCAGCAGCTTGCCTCTGCGGGAGAGAGGCGATGAGCAGTTCTTC.

This clonotype was seen a handful of times. The V and J genes are TRBV7-6 and TRBJ2-1; TRBD2 aligns across 7 bases. The CDR3 contains 15 residues. V lost 5 bases and J lost 4; bases outside the gene matches: 8. Germline CDR1 SGHVS, CDR2 FNYEAQ. The CDR3 region is CASSPLAEPYNEQFF. CDR3 in DNA: TGTGCCAGCAGCCCGCTAGCGGAACCATACAATGAGCAGTTCTTC. The complete variable domain, with remaining parts taken from reference TRBV7-6 and TRBJ2-1, reads GAGVSQSPRYKVTKRGQDVALRCDPISGHVSLYWYRQALGQGPEFLTYFNYEAQQDKSGLPNDRFSAERPEGSISTLTIQRTEQRDSAMYRCASSPLAEPYNEQFFGPGTRLTVL.

This clonotype was counted many times. This chain joins TRBV4-3 and TRBJ2-1; D gene unclear. CDR1 LGHNA and CDR2 YSLEER come from the germline V gene. The CDR3 runs 17 residues. V dropped 0 bases and J dropped 0 bases, with 12 bases sitting between them. The CDR3 protein is CASSQEPLSSSYNEQFF. The CDR3, as DNA: TGCGCCAGCAGCCAAGAACCCCTGTCAAGCTCCTACAATGAGCAGTTCTTC.

Many counts were recorded for this clonotype. The J gene is TRBJ2-7, the V gene TRBV30; D is undetermined. Germline-derived CDR1 and CDR2 are GTSNPN and SVGIG (reference sequence). The germline V and J ends were trimmed by 2 bases and 2 bases, with 4 bases remaining between them. The CDR3 spans 11 residues. CDR3 bases: TGTGCCTGGAGTAACACCTACGAGCAGTACGTC. It specifies CAWSNTYEQYV.

This clonotype was counted ten times or more. The rearrangement joins TRBV29-1 to TRBJ2-5, with 8 bases aligning to TRBD2. The CDR3 runs 12 residues. Trimming cost V 7 bases and J 4 bases; bases outside gene matches: 5. Germline CDR1 is SQVTM and CDR2 is ANQGSEA. The CDR3 DNA reads as TGCAGCGCTGGACTAGCTGGAGAGACCCAGTACTTC. Translation gives CSAGLAGETQYF.

This clonotype has a handful of counts. The rearrangement joins TRBV19 to TRBJ2-1; 10 bases match TRBD2. The CDR3 sequence is 15 residues long. Germline values: CDR1 LNHDA, CDR2 SQIVND (reference sequence). The V and J ends lost 4 bases and 9 bases, in that order; junction bases with no gene match: 9. The CDR3 loop is CASSTHLAGGVEQFF. The CDR3 bases are TGTGCCAGTAGTACTCACTTAGCGGGAGGTGTTGAGCAGTTCTTC.

This clonotype was counted ten times or more. The chain has TRBV2 and TRBJ1-5; 7 bases fit TRBD1. The germline gives CDR1 SNHLY, CDR2 FYNNEI. This CDR3 contains 13 residues. Unmatched junction bases numbered 5, after V lost 11 bases and J lost 1 base. CDR3 protein: CAGGTVSNQPQHF. CDR3 sequence (DNA): TGTGCCGGAGGGACAGTAAGCAATCAGCCCCAGCATTTT.